This T cell receptor beta chain was captured in a study of T-cell memory formation after mild COVID-19. Constant-segment primers served in 5'RACE that generated TCR alpha and TCR beta cDNA libraries bearing sample barcodes and UMIs. TCRdb redid the calling of the 5' RACE reads with MiXCR, one entry per CDR3 protein. The table records hundreds of thousands of distinct CDR3 sequences, around a quarter of them present only once. A word on this clonotype: Its antigen remains unidentified.

Study-wide results and limits: Detection of some responders pre-infection suggested pre-existing cross-reactive memory T cells participated.

The CDR3 covers 14 residues. Germline V CDR1 and CDR2: SGHVS, FQNEAQ. After removal of 5 bases from V and 0 bases from J, the junction contained 3 bases not matched to a gene. V and J are TRBV7-8 and TRBJ1-2; TRBD1 matches at 7 bases. The sample consisted of PBMCs or a T cell subset sorted from them (not recorded which). This TCR was recovered from an adult woman who had mild COVID-19 (a few samples of this study predate the infection). Cell type and time point are not known. The CDR3 is CASSKTGSNYGYTF. The DNA for the CDR3 is TGTGCCAGCAGCAAGACAGGGTCTAACTATGGCTACACCTTC.